This T cell receptor beta chain was sequenced for a study of blood T cell repertoires in COVID-19 (dated by TCRdb to the early 2020s). About the investigation overall: The collaborator samples originated in the United States, Italy and Spain and spanned the acute and convalescent phases of COVID-19. The material from the prospective study consisted of cDNA or gDNA derived from T cells, B-cell-depleted T cells, or PBMCs. Deeply sampled blood TCRbeta repertoires from subjects exposed to, actively infected with, or recovered from COVID-19 were included in the dataset. A freely available public database, intended as a resource for researchers studying the immune response to SARS-CoV-2, is where the repertoires were released. Samples were obtained from the ongoing ImmuneRACE study (first 160 participants) and from 1,254 subjects provided by 6 global collaborators. Nearly every sample came with metadata listing a de-identified subject ID, COVID-19 status, age in years and sex. HLA class I and class II types, where available, came from metadata supplied by the sample provider rather than from assay-based typing. Paper-wide results and their limitations: How much clinical and demographic metadata was included differed by source and by participant, and the metadata was provided uncurated.

Collaborating institutions collected whole blood in K2EDTA tubes following their own protocols. For TCRbeta analysis, collaborators shipped samples as frozen whole blood, isolated PBMCs, or DNA extracted from either of those sample types. In its sample, this clone was seen a few times. Its antigen remains unidentified. No base qualities exist here, and no much larger clone lies one base off it. TCRbeta CDR3 regions were amplified from genomic DNA by means of the immunoSEQ Assay, a bias-controlled multiplex PCR. From the authors' description of their analysis: The number of nucleated cells in each sample was estimated from the amplification of reference gene primers within the assay. To quantify the absolute abundance of each unique TCRbeta CDR3 rearrangement, sequence reads were collapsed and filtered. Productive Simpson clonality was computed per sample as the square root of Simpson's diversity index over productive rearrangements. TCRdb's version of the immuneACCESS table is confined to in-frame rearrangements and falls short of the full clone set. An unresolved V gene accounts for under half of the shortfall where checked; the remainder is of unknown origin. The DNA was the basis for D and trimming; V, J and clone size are from that table. Present in this sample are more than 110,000 clones, around 80% of which were seen just once. The ten top clones hold more than 3.5% of the sample.

This TCR derives from a woman over 75 with active or convalescent COVID-19. The specimen sequenced was peripheral blood.

The sequenced DNA: TGTGCCAGCAGCTTAGGGGGACAGGGGGCATCTGTCGGCTACACCTTC. This is translated as CASSLGGQGASVGYTF. The rearranged chain carries TRBV7-9 and TRBJ1-2; a stretch of 12 junction bases matches TRBD1. From the germline V gene (reference sequence), CDR1 is SEHNR and CDR2 is FQNEAQ. Inclusive of the bounding cysteine and phenylalanine, the CDR3 is 16 residues long. The only DNA kept is the CDR3, 48 bases in frame from the first base. V is cut back by 1 base and J by 8 bases, with 8 bases in the junction unmatched.